Following are 2 T cell receptor beta chains from one sample sequenced in a study of blood T cell repertoires in COVID-19. Using immunoSEQ multiplex PCR, the repertoire was profiled, and TCRdb retains in-frame clones only, with some absent. The sample includes 180,000 or so clones, roughly 80% of them seen just once. What was sequenced was peripheral blood. The receptors come from a woman in her seventies with acute or convalescent COVID-19.

The chain recombines TRBV7-2 with TRBJ2-5; D might be TRBD2 (6 bases). Germline V gene lookup returns CDR1 SGHTA and CDR2 FQGNSA. This CDR3 has 13 residues. Trimming took 1 base from V and 5 from J, leaving 8 bases between them. The DNA of the CDR3 is TGTGCCAGCAGCTTAGGGAGGGTGGAGACCCAGTACTTC. As protein: CASSLGRVETQYF.

The chain employs TRBV5-6 and TRBJ2-7, with 7 nucleotides matching TRBD1. The V segment lost 2 bases and the J segment 4 bases; nucleotides outside the gene matches: 3. The CDR3 covers 13 residues. The germline V gene has CDR1 SGHDT and CDR2 YYEEEE. CDR3 loop: CASSFGTEYEQYF. The CDR3 bases are TGTGCCAGCAGCTTCGGGACAGAATACGAGCAGTACTTC.